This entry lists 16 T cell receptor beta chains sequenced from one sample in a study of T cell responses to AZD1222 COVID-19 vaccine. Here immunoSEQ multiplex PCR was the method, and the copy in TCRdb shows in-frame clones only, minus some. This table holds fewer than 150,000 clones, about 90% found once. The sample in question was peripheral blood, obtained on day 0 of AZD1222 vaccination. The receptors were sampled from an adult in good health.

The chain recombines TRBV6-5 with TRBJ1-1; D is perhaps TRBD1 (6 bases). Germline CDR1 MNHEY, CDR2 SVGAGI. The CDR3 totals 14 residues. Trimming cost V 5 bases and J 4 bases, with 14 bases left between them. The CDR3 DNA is TGTGCCAGCAGTCGGGGGGGGCCGGCCACTGAAGCTTTCTTT. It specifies CASSRGGPATEAFF.

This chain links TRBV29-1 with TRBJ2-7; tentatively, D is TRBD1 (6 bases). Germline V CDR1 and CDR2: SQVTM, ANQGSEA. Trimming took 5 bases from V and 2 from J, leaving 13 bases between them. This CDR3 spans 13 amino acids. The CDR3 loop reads CSVSGTSTYEQYF. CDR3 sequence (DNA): TGCAGCGTTTCCGGGACATCTACCTACGAGCAGTACTTC.

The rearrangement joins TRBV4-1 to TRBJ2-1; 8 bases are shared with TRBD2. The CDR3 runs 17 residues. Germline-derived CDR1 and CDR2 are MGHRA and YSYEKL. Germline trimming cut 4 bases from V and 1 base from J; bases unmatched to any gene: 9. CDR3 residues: CASSLSPGLDSYNEQFF. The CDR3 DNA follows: TGCGCCAGCAGCCTATCTCCGGGACTAGATTCCTACAATGAGCAGTTCTTC.

CDR3 protein: CASSTRDRMFYGYTF. Here the CDR3 DNA reads TGTGCCAGCAGTACCCGGGACAGGATGTTCTATGGCTACACCTTC. The gene calls are TRBV6-2 or TRBV6-3 and TRBJ1-2; 8 nucleotides line up with TRBD1. Per germline, CDR1 MNHEY and CDR2 SVGEGT. Trimming at V came to 5 bases and at J to 4 bases, leaving 9 bases not matched to a gene. The CDR3 is 15 amino acids.

CDR3 DNA sequence: TGTGCCTGGAGTCCAACAGGGTTCGGTGGTGAAGCTTTCTTT. This gives the protein CAWSPTGFGGEAFF. This sequence joins TRBV30 and TRBJ1-1; TRBD1 is a possible D gene (6 bases). Germline CDR1 reads GTSNPN; CDR2 reads SVGIG (reference sequence). The CDR3 totals 14 residues. Trimming cost V 2 bases and J 7 bases, with 17 bases left between them.

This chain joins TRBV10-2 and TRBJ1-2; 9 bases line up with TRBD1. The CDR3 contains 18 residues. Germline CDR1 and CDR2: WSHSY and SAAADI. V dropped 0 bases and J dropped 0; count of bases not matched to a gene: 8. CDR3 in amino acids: CASSESPGQGNANYGYTF. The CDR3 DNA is TGCGCCAGCAGTGAGTCACCGGGACAGGGAAACGCTAACTATGGCTACACCTTC.

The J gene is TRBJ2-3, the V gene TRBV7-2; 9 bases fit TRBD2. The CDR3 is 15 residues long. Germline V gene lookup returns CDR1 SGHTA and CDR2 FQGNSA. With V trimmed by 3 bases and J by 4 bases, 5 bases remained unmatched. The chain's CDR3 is CASSFAGGQADTQYF. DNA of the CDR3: TGTGCCAGCAGCTTCGCGGGAGGGCAAGCAGATACGCAGTATTTT.

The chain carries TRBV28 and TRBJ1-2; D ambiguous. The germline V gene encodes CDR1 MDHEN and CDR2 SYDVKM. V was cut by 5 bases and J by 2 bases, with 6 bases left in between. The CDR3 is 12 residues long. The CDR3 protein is CASSMGNYGYTF. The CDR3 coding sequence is TGTGCCAGCAGTATGGGGAACTATGGCTACACCTTC.

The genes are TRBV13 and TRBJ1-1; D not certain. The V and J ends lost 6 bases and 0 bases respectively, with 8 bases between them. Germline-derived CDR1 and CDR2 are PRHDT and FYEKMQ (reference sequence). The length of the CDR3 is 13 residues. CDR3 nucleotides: TGTGCCAGCAGTCCGGATTTGAACACTGAAGCTTTCTTT. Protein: CASSPDLNTEAFF.

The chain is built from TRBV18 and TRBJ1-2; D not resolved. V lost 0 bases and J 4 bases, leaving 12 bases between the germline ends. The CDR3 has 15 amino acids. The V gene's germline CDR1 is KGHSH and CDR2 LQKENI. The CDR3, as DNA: TGTGCCAGCTCACCACCGCTGGGATACCTCTATGGCTACACCTTC. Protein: CASSPPLGYLYGYTF.

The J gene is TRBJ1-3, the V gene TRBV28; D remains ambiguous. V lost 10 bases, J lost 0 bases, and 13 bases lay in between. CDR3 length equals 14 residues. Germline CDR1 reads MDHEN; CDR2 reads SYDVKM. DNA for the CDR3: TGTGCCACGTCCGGACTGACCTCTGGAAACACCATATATTTT. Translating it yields CATSGLTSGNTIYF.

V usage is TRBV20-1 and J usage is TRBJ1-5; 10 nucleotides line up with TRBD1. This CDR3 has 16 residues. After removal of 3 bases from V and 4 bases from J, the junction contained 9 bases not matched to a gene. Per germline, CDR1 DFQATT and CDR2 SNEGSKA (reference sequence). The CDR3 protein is CSASYPDRGRNQPQHF. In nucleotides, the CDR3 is TGCAGTGCTAGTTACCCGGACAGGGGGAGAAATCAGCCCCAGCATTTT.

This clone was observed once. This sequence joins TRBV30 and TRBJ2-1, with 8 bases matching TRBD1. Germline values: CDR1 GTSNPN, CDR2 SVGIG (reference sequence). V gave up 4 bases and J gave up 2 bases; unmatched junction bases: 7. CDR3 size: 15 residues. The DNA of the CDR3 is TGTGCCTGGACCCTCGACAGGGGACCCTACAATGAGCAGTTCTTC. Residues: CAWTLDRGPYNEQFF.

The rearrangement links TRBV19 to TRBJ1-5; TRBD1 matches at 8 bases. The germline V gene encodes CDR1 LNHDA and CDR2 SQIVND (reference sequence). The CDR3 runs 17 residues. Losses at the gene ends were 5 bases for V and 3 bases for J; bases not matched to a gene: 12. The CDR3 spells CASSLTRGTGNNQPQHF. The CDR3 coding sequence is TGTGCCAGTAGTCTAACCAGAGGGACAGGAAACAATCAGCCCCAGCATTTT.

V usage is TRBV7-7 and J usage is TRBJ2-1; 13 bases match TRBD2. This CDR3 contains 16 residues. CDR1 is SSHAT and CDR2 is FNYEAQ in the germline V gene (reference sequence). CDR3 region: CAPGTSGTNSYNEQFF. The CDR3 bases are TGTGCGCCCGGGACTAGCGGGACCAACTCCTACAATGAGCAGTTCTTC.

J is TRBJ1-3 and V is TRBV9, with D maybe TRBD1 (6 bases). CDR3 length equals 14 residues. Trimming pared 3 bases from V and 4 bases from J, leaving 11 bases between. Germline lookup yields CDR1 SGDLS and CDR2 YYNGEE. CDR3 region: CASSATGGGNTIYF. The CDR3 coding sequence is TGTGCCAGCAGCGCGACAGGCGGGGGAAACACCATATATTTT.